This TCR beta chain originates from a study of T cells after somatic rescue of genetic block. Trimming cost V 3 bases and J 5 bases; bases outside gene matches: 3. This CDR3 region has 14 residues. Per the germline V gene, CDR1 is LGHNA and CDR2 is YSLEER. Details on this clone: Additional DNA sequences in this sample encode the identical CDR3.

Generated by immunoSEQ multiplex PCR, the TCRdb table keeps only in-frame clones and is missing some. Found here are roughly 71,000 clones, roughly 91% of them singletons; the top ten hold about 3%. The receptor comes from a man aged 25 to 40. The V and J genes are TRBV4-3 and TRBJ2-5; 10 bases match TRBD1. The specimen was peripheral blood mononuclear cells (PBMCs). This CDR3 reads CASSQTGGGETQYF. The CDR3 region has the DNA TGCGCCAGCAGCCAGACAGGGGGCGGGGAGACCCAGTACTTC.